The clone carrying this T cell receptor (beta chain) was counted once. In the original analysis: Amplification of reference gene primers was used by the study to estimate nucleated cell counts. Some clones are missing from TCRdb's copy, which holds only in-frame ones; the method was immunoSEQ multiplex PCR. Clonal size and the V and J genes are those of that table, whereas D and trimming came from the DNA. The sample shows around 95,000 clones, over 65% of them seen only once. This record belongs to a study of blood T cell repertoires in COVID-19. Study as a whole: Sample material is recorded as cDNA or gDNA derived from T cells, B-cell-depleted T cells, or PBMCs.

The J segment lost 4 bases and the V segment lost 6 bases, leaving 9 bases of the junction unmatched. The CDR3 is 15 amino acids. CDR1 and CDR2 from the germline V gene are SGHTA and FQGNSA. The chain joins TRBV7-2 to TRBJ2-1; 7 bases match TRBD2. The sample comprised peripheral blood. This sequence originates from a human donor in a cohort sampled during active COVID-19. CDR3 in amino acids: CASSQSGGSYNEQFF. CDR3 DNA: TGTGCCAGCAGTCAGTCGGGAGGAAGTTACAATGAGCAGTTCTTC. The variable domain in full, with the rest retrieved from reference TRBV7-2 and TRBJ2-1, is GAGVSQSPSNKVTEKGKDVELRCDPISGHTALYWYRQSLGQGLEFLIYFQGNSAPDKSGLPSDRFSAERTGGSVSTLTIQRTQQEDSAVYLCASSQSGGSYNEQFFGPGTRLTVL.